This TCR beta chain emerged from a study of blood T cell repertoires in COVID-19. The germline gives CDR1 SGHTA, CDR2 FQGNSA. The V and J ends lost 7 bases and 5 bases respectively, with 17 bases between them. The CDR3 extends over 14 amino acids. Sequencing used immunoSEQ multiplex PCR; TCRdb keeps in-frame clones, though not all of them. This sample has some 250,000 clones, with more than 75% found just once. The specimen sequenced was peripheral blood. The gene calls are TRBV7-2 and TRBJ1-1; a possible D gene is TRBD1 (5 bases). The receptor was isolated from a middle-aged woman who had recovered from COVID-19. CDR3 region: CASNLRGGDTEAFF. CDR3 in DNA: TGTGCCAGCAACCTCCGGGGGGGGGATACTGAAGCTTTCTTT.